This TCR beta chain was identified during a study of Tregs in tolerant kidney transplant recipients. Profiled with immunoSEQ multiplex PCR; TCRdb holds only in-frame clones, not every one. The sample consists of about 94,000 clones, roughly 93% of them appearing once. Unstimulated Tregs (CD4+CD25+CD127-) and CD4+CD25- non-Tregs were sorted from PBMCs. With 1 base removed from V and 4 bases from J, the gap between germline ends came to 13 bases. Per the germline V gene, CDR1 is LGHNA and CDR2 is YSLEER. CDR3 length: 16 residues. The V call is TRBV4-3, the J call TRBJ2-2; possible D gene TRBD1, 6 bases. The source was CD4+ T cells from blood, collected before the transplant. This receptor was identified in a human donor who received a combined kidney and bone marrow transplant. The CDR3 reads CASSQGPGHTTGELFF. CDR3 nucleotides: TGCGCCAGCAGCCAAGGTCCGGGACACACCACCGGGGAGCTGTTTTTT.